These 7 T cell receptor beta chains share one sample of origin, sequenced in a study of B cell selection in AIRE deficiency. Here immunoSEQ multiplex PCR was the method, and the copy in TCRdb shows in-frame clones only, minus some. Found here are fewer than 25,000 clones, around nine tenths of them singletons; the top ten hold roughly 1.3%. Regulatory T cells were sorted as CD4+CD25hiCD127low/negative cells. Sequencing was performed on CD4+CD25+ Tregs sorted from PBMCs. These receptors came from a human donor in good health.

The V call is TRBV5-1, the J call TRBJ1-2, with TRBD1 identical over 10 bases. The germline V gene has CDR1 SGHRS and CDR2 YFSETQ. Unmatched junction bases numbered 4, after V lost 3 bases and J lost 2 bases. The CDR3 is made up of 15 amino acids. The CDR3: CASSSWTGGNYGYTF. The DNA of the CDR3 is TGCGCCAGCAGCTCCTGGACAGGGGGAAACTATGGCTACACCTTC.

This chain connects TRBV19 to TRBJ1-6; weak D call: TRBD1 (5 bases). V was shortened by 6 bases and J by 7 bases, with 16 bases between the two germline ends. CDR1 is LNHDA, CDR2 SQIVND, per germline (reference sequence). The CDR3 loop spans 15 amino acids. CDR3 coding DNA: TGTGCCAGTAGGCCCCCAGGGTTCGGGAATTCACCCCTCCACTTT. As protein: CASRPPGFGNSPLHF.

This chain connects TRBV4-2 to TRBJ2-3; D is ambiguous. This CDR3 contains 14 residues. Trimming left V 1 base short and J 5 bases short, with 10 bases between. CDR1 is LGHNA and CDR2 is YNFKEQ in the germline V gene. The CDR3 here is CASSQGWAVDTQYF. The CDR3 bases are TGTGCCAGCAGCCAAGGGTGGGCGGTAGATACGCAGTATTTT.

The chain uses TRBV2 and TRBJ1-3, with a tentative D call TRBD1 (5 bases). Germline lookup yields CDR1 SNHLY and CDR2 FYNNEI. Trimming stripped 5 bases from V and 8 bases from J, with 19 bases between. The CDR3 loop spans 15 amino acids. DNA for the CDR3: TGTGCCAGCAGTCCCGGGACTCGACATGGGGACACCATATATTTT. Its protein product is CASSPGTRHGDTIYF. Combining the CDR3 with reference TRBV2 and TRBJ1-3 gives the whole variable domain EPEVTQTPSHQVTQMGQEVILRCVPISNHLYFYWYRQILGQKVEFLVSFYNNEISEKSEIFDDQFSVERPDGSNFTLKIRSTKLEDSAMYFCASSPGTRHGDTIYFGEGSWLTVV.

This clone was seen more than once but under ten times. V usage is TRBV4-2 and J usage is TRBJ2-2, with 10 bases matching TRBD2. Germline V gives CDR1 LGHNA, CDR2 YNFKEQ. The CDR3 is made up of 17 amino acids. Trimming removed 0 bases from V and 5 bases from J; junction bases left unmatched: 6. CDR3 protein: CASSQDGLAERTGELFF. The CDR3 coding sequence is TGTGCCAGCAGCCAAGATGGACTAGCGGAGAGAACCGGGGAGCTGTTTTTT.

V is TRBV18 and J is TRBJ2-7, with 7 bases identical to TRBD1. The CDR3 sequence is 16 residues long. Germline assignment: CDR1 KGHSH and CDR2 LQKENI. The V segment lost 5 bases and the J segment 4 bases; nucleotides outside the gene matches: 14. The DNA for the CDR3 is TGTGCCAGCTCATCGGGACAGCGACGGAACCCATACGAGCAGTACTTC. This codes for CASSSGQRRNPYEQYF.

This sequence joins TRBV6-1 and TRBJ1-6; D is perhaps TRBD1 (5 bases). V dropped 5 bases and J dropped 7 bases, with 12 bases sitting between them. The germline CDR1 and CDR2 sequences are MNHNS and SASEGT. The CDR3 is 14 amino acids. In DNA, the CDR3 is TGTGCCAGCAGTCTGGGACCGGTGAATTCACCCCTCCACTTT. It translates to CASSLGPVNSPLHF.